A selection of T cell receptor beta chains follows, all from one sample in a study of T-cell memory formation after mild COVID-19. Via MiXCR, TCRdb re-called the 5' RACE reads, giving one row per CDR3 protein. In the table there are about 170,000 distinct CDR3 sequences, 10% to 15% of which are singletons. Sequenced material: PBMCs or a T cell subset sorted from them (not recorded which). These receptors were taken from a man aged 18 to 30 who had mild COVID-19 (a few samples of this study predate the infection). Cell type and time point are not known. Both conserved end residues are part of each CDR3. Fields, in order: J gene, V gene, CDR3 protein.

TRBJ2-2 | TRBV7-9 | CASSLVTGYLSTGELFF
TRBJ1-3 | TRBV7-3 | CASSLTSGEGNTIYF
TRBJ2-1 | TRBV20-1 | CSAPFRNLRDAGEQFF
TRBJ2-2 | TRBV27 | CASSWDQTTGVNTGELFF
TRBJ2-2 | TRBV4-2 | CASSQEVRANTGELFF
TRBJ2-3 | TRBV12-3/TRBV12-4 | CASIASGTWSTDTQYF
TRBJ2-2 | TRBV7-9 | CASSFSGPLPTGELFF
TRBJ1-2 | TRBV10-3 | CAISVDYGYTF
TRBJ2-5 | TRBV7-9 | CASRGLAGGLETQYF
TRBJ2-3 | TRBV5-6 | CASSGTRTGFYFTDTQYF
TRBJ2-5 | TRBV11-2 | CASSSGQASLETQYF
TRBJ1-1 | TRBV6-6 | CAISPRDGEVLREAFF
TRBJ2-7 | TRBV13 | CASSGPGDGDSVRYF
TRBJ2-1 | TRBV7-8 | CASNRFGPSRIGNYNEQFF
TRBJ1-4 | TRBV29-1 | CSVVRGAGEKLFF
TRBJ2-7 | TRBV4-1 | CASSRLGGGEVYEQYF
TRBJ2-5 | TRBV7-2 | CASSPEGSSRLAGEGETQYF
TRBJ2-3 | TRBV7-8 | CASSHSTGKGTDTQYF
TRBJ2-6 | TRBV7-9 | CASSVGGSGANVLTF
TRBJ2-6 | TRBV29-1 | CSARSTGANVLTF
TRBJ2-1 | TRBV2 | CASSEGGYSYNEQFF
TRBJ1-5 | TRBV29-1 | CSVGFNSNQPQHF
TRBJ1-2 | TRBV7-2 | CASSPMTDLVYGYTF
TRBJ1-2 | TRBV7-8 | CASRPDSNYGYTF
TRBJ2-1 | TRBV29-1 | CSAAEQGAINEQFF
TRBJ2-4 | TRBV4-1 | CASSQVLDNIQYF
TRBJ2-7 | TRBV7-9 | CASSSGGAAFEQYF
TRBJ2-2 | TRBV4-3 | CASSRTSGVSGELFF
TRBJ2-3 | TRBV3-1 | CASSQDRGSPDTQYF
TRBJ1-5 | TRBV6-2/TRBV6-3 | CASSYSGFQPQHF
TRBJ2-2 | TRBV15 | CATSPNTGELFF
TRBJ1-2 | TRBV4-3 | CASSQALGSGEVAYGYTF
TRBJ2-3 | TRBV4-2 | CASSQDEGGSDTQYF
TRBJ2-3 | TRBV29-1 | CSWGQGVADTQYF
TRBJ1-3 | TRBV7-9 | CASSLFFGSGNTIYF
TRBJ2-5 | TRBV9 | CASSVSGGYQETQYF
TRBJ1-6 | TRBV6-2/TRBV6-3 | CASSGTPYWNSPLHF
TRBJ2-5 | TRBV4-1 | CASSQELRLAWETQYF
TRBJ2-3 | TRBV24-1 | CATGWGQGDTQYF
TRBJ2-2 | TRBV4-3 | CASSQDLVASGTGELFF
TRBJ2-5 | TRBV29-1 | CSVLDRGYRETQYF
TRBJ1-2 | TRBV9 | CASSVVDSPSHGYTF
TRBJ1-3 | TRBV14 | CASSQVGGNTIYF
TRBJ1-2 | TRBV6-6 | CASTPVAGDRYGYTF
TRBJ2-5 | TRBV20-1 | CSAITRGGWETQYF
TRBJ1-1 | TRBV4-3 | CASSLEGRRNTEAFF
TRBJ2-7 | TRBV5-6 | CASSLRVDYEQYF
TRBJ2-7 | TRBV4-2 | CASSPTRLVSYEQYF
TRBJ2-1 | TRBV20-1 | CSARGAQGRLNEQFF
TRBJ2-5 | TRBV3-1 | CASSRRDSLETQYF
TRBJ2-3 | TRBV25-1 | CASTPLRGLAQYF
TRBJ1-2 | TRBV28 | CASRSSENYGYTF
TRBJ1-5 | TRBV5-6 | CASSLTRDQPQHF
TRBJ1-1 | TRBV10-2 | CASSEPRDRGQGNEAFF